This is a list of T cell receptor beta chains from one sample in a study of control samples from healthy donors and cancer patients. The data were produced by immunoSEQ multiplex PCR, yet TCRdb's version contains in-frame clones alone and is incomplete. Here the sample spans about 190,000 clones, about 89% being singletons. Sequenced: blood. The origin of the receptors is a man aged 30-40 years in good health. Both conserved end residues are part of each CDR3. The order of the fields is V gene, D gene, clone size, J gene, CDR3 DNA, CDR3 protein. The D gene is left open where the match is weak. Clone size is not always given. Where it is, it says once, few, many or a class for expanded clones.

TRBV7-9	TRBD1	NA	TRBJ1-1	TGTGCCAGCAGCATCAGGACAGGGTCATACACTGAAGCTTTCTTT	CASSIRTGSYTEAFF
TRBV27	NA	NA	TRBJ1-4	TGTGCCAGCAGTCCGCTGACAGCAACTAATGAAAAACTGTTTTTT	CASSPLTATNEKLFF
TRBV2	NA	NA	TRBJ1-5	TGTGCCAGCAGTACAGGGAGGTGGTCGAGCAATCAGCCCCAGCATTTT	CASSTGRWSSNQPQHF
TRBV24-1	NA	NA	TRBJ2-1	TGTGCCACCAGTGCCGGGGGCTCCTACAATGAGCAGTTCTTC	CATSAGGSYNEQFF
TRBV10-3	TRBD1	NA	TRBJ1-1	TGTGCCATCAGTGCCGAGACAGGGGGCTGGCGGGCTGAAGCTTTCTTT	CAISAETGGWRAEAFF
TRBV6-5	NA	NA	TRBJ1-1	TGTGCCAGCAGTTACGCGAGGATCCAAATGAACACTGAAGCTTTCTTT	CASSYARIQMNTEAFF
TRBV18	NA	NA	TRBJ1-1	TGTGCCAGCTCACTTGTAGGGCTTGAAGCTTTCTTT	CASSLVGLEAFF
TRBV7-8	TRBD2	NA	TRBJ2-7	TGTGCCAGCAGCTCGTGGACTAGCGGGGGGGACGAGCAGTACTTC	CASSSWTSGGDEQYF
TRBV7-8	NA	NA	TRBJ1-1	TGTGCCAGCAGCTTAGTTGGCGGGAACACTGAAGCTTTCTTT	CASSLVGGNTEAFF
TRBV6-1	TRBD2	NA	TRBJ2-3	TGTGCCAGCAGTGATAGCGGGGTTAACACAGATACGCAGTATTTT	CASSDSGVNTDTQYF
TRBV30	NA	NA	TRBJ2-2	TGTGCCTGGAGCGGGGTAGGGAACGGGGAGCTGTTTTTT	CAWSGVGNGELFF
TRBV6-5	TRBD2	once	TRBJ2-7	TGTGCCAGCAGTTCTCCGACTAGCGGGCTCTCCTACGAGCAGTACTTC	CASSSPTSGLSYEQYF
TRBV7-2	NA	few	TRBJ2-7	TGTGCCAGCAGCTTAAGCACCCCCTACGAGCAGTACTTC	CASSLSTPYEQYF
TRBV2	TRBD1	NA	TRBJ1-1	TGTGCCAGCAGTCCCCAGGACAGGGAAGCTTTCTTT	CASSPQDREAFF
TRBV9	TRBD2	NA	TRBJ2-1	TGTGCCAGCAGCGGAAAGCGGGGGGGCCTGAATGAGCAGTTCTTC	CASSGKRGGLNEQFF
TRBV27	NA	NA	TRBJ1-4	TGTGCCAGCAGTTTAGTGGGAGCAACTAATGAAAAACTGTTTTTT	CASSLVGATNEKLFF
TRBV7-8	TRBD1	NA	TRBJ2-1	TGTGCCAGCAGCTTAGTGGGACAGGGGGATTCTGAGCAGTTCTTC	CASSLVGQGDSEQFF
TRBV5-1	TRBD1	NA	TRBJ2-7	TGCGCCAGCAGCTTGGTGACAGGGGAAACATACGAGCAGTACTTC	CASSLVTGETYEQYF
TRBV6-2/TRBV6-3	TRBD1	NA	TRBJ1-2	TGTGCCAGCAGTTACTCGAACAGGGGGTATAACTATGGCTACACCTTC	CASSYSNRGYNYGYTF
TRBV6-5	NA	NA	TRBJ2-3	TGTGCCAGCAGTTACAGGAAAACCACAGATACGCAGTATTTT	CASSYRKTTDTQYF